What follows are 22 T cell receptor beta chains derived from one specimen sequenced in a study of brain T cells in children with intractable seizures. The assay was immunoSEQ multiplex PCR, and TCRdb's table has in-frame clones only and misses some. This sample has 340,000 or so clones, with roughly 92% found just once. As for time point: blood from clinic visit 5 months post-surgery; TSC patient then seizure free. The sequencing used peripheral blood, collected roughly 5 months after surgery. These receptors were obtained from a boy younger than two with tuberous sclerosis and intractable seizures.

This clone was counted a single time. The V call is TRBV9, the J call TRBJ1-2; D possibly corresponds to TRBD1 (6 bases). Per the germline V gene, CDR1 is SGDLS and CDR2 is YYNGEE. V gave up 1 base and J gave up 6 bases, with 7 bases separating them. The CDR3 is 12 amino acids. CDR3 sequence: CASSVQGNGYTF. The CDR3 DNA sequence: TGTGCCAGCAGCGTACAGGGGAATGGCTACACCTTC.

J is TRBJ2-3 and V is TRBV7-8; unclear D gene. The CDR3 consists of 13 residues. The V gene's germline CDR1 is SGHVS and CDR2 FQNEAQ. Trimming pared 1 base from V and 3 bases from J, leaving 5 bases between. CDR3 sequence: CASSLEWTDTQYF. The CDR3 region has the DNA TGTGCCAGCAGCTTAGAGTGGACAGATACGCAGTATTTT. Drawing the rest from reference TRBV7-8 and TRBJ2-3, the complete variable domain is GAGVSQSPRYKVAKRGQDVALRCDPISGHVSLFWYQQALGQGPEFLTYFQNEAQLDKSGLPSDRFFAERPEGSVSTLKIQRTQQEDSAVYLCASSLEWTDTQYFGPGTRLTVL.

About this clone: Other DNA sequences within the sample encode an identical CDR3. The chain couples TRBV27 to TRBJ1-5; D remains ambiguous. The ends were cut back, 0 bases at V and 2 bases at J, with 2 bases in the middle. CDR1 MNHEY and CDR2 SMNVEV come from the germline V gene (reference sequence). The CDR3 has 13 residues. Here the CDR3 reads CASSLSGNQPQHF. As DNA, the CDR3 is TGTGCCAGCAGTTTATCAGGCAATCAGCCCCAGCATTTT.

CDR3 amino acids: CASSLAAPSTDTQYF. The CDR3 coding sequence is TGTGCCAGCAGCTTAGCAGCGCCTAGCACAGATACGCAGTATTTT. The chain joins TRBV7-2 to TRBJ2-3; D is ambiguous. CDR1 and CDR2 from the germline V gene are SGHTA and FQGNSA. The CDR3 has 15 amino acids. V lost 0 bases and J 0 bases, leaving 7 bases between the germline ends.

The chain joins TRBV29-1 to TRBJ1-2, with a possible D match to TRBD1 (6 bases). V was trimmed by 4 bases and J by 7 bases, leaving 13 bases between them. This CDR3 spans 12 amino acids. Germline V lookup: CDR1 SQVTM, CDR2 ANQGSEA. In DNA, the CDR3 is TGCAGCGTTGTGGGGGGGCATGGTGGCTACACCTTC. Translated: CSVVGGHGGYTF.

V and J are TRBV5-6 and TRBJ2-3, with D unclear. The CDR3 contains 15 residues. The germline V gene has CDR1 SGHDT and CDR2 YYEEEE. Trimming shortened V by 1 base and J by 3 bases, and 12 bases separated the two germline ends. CDR3 protein: CASSLPYTETDTQYF. Written as DNA, the CDR3 is TGTGCCAGCAGCTTGCCGTATACGGAAACAGATACGCAGTATTTT.

The V and J genes are TRBV6-6 and TRBJ1-2; D might be TRBD1 (6 bases). CDR1 is MNHNY, CDR2 SVGAGI, per germline (reference sequence). This CDR3 has 13 amino acids. V was pared by 8 bases and J by 4 bases, with 14 bases between. As DNA, the CDR3 is TGTGCCAGCGGGAGACAGGACCTCTATGGCTACACCTTC. Its translation: CASGRQDLYGYTF.

The CDR3 DNA reads TGTGCTAGTGGTTCAGGGACTAGCGGGGGAGGCGGGGAGCTGTTTTTT. It codes for CASGSGTSGGGGELFF. J is TRBJ2-2 and V is TRBV12-5; 14 positions match TRBD2. Looked up from germline, CDR1 is LGHNT and CDR2 is FRNRAP. V lost 4 bases and J lost 7; bases outside the gene matches: 5. The CDR3 is 16 residues long.

The chain combines TRBV5-6 with TRBJ1-3; D gene unclear. Per germline, CDR1 SGHDT and CDR2 YYEEEE. V was pared by 4 bases and J by 0 bases, with 5 bases between. This CDR3 is built from 13 residues. The CDR3 DNA is TGTGCCAGCAGCGAGAGCTCTGGAAACACCATATATTTT. Amino acid sequence: CASSESSGNTIYF.

This clone showed up just once. This chain links TRBV7-3 with TRBJ2-1, with TRBD2 identical over 14 bases. CDR3 length equals 19 residues. Trimming cost V 4 bases and J 1 base; bases outside gene matches: 9. Looked up from germline, CDR1 is SGHTA and CDR2 is FQGTGA. The CDR3 here is CASSSDGTSGSKSYNEQFF. As DNA, the CDR3 is TGTGCCAGCAGCTCAGACGGGACTAGCGGGAGTAAGTCCTACAATGAGCAGTTCTTC.

This chain connects TRBV27 to TRBJ1-6, with D hard to call. This CDR3 contains 14 residues. Germline V gene sequence: CDR1 MNHEY, CDR2 SMNVEV (reference sequence). Trimming stripped 6 bases from V and 7 bases from J, with 13 bases between. In DNA form, the CDR3 reads TGTGCCAGCAGCACGTTCGGGTCGAATTCACCCCTCCACTTT. The encoded protein is CASSTFGSNSPLHF.

This clone was found a few times. The CDR3 DNA is TGTGCCAGCAGCTTAGCTGGGACGAACACCGGGGAGCTGTTTTTT. Protein sequence: CASSLAGTNTGELFF. The chain is built from TRBV7-8 and TRBJ2-2; D call uncertain. Trimming left V 0 bases short and J 0 bases short, with 5 bases between. CDR3 size: 15 residues. Germline-derived CDR1 and CDR2 are SGHVS and FQNEAQ.

This chain uses TRBV5-4 with TRBJ2-3; TRBD1 might be the D (6 bases). CDR1 SGHNT and CDR2 YYREEE come from the germline V gene (reference sequence). The CDR3 is 16 residues long. Between the trimmed V and J ends, which lost 2 bases and 2 bases, there was a span of 15 bases. The CDR3 DNA reads TGTGCCAGCAGCTTTTTGGTGGACAGATCCACAGATACGCAGTATTTT. This gives the protein CASSFLVDRSTDTQYF.

Worth noting for this clone: The identical CDR3 is also encoded by other nucleotide sequences in the sample. The chain has TRBV12-3 or TRBV12-4 and TRBJ2-5; D is uncertain. Trimming left V 2 bases short and J 4 bases short, with 2 bases between. The length of the CDR3 is 11 residues. Written as DNA, the CDR3 is TGTGCCAGCAGTTTAATAGAGACCCAGTACTTC. Translated: CASSLIETQYF.

The chain combines TRBV23-1 with TRBJ1-1; TRBD1 aligns across 11 bases. TRBV23-1 is recorded as an ORF, its role being uncertain. V lost 0 bases, J lost 5 bases, and 14 bases stayed unmatched. CDR3 length: 19 amino acids. The CDR3 region has the DNA TGCGCCAGCAGTCAATCCACGTCCCGGGACAGGGGGAGTGGGACTGAAGCTTTCTTT. Its protein is CASSQSTSRDRGSGTEAFF.

The chain links TRBV24-1 to TRBJ1-1; no definite D call. Trimming shortened V by 3 bases and J by 10 bases, and 11 bases separated the two germline ends. The length of the CDR3 is 12 residues. The germline V gene has CDR1 KGHDR and CDR2 SFDVKD. The CDR3 DNA reads TGTGCCACCAGTGATGGTAGGGCGCGAGCTTTCTTT. This gives the protein CATSDGRARAFF.

The V gene is TRBV27, the J gene TRBJ2-3; D call uncertain. CDR3 size: 14 residues. Per the germline V gene, CDR1 is MNHEY and CDR2 is SMNVEV (reference sequence). The germline V and J ends were trimmed by 6 bases and 1 base, with 11 bases remaining between them. The CDR3 bases are TGTGCCAGCAGCCCCTGGTGGGGCACAGATACGCAGTATTTT. This gives the protein CASSPWWGTDTQYF.

The rearrangement links TRBV7-9 to TRBJ1-2; TRBD1 matches at 7 bases. Germline CDR1 is SEHNR and CDR2 is FQNEAQ (reference sequence). V shed 5 bases and J 1 base; nucleotides not matched to a gene: 10. This CDR3 has 16 residues. CDR3 region: CASSIRTGTGNYGYTF. The CDR3 DNA follows: TGTGCCAGCAGCATTAGGACAGGAACGGGTAACTATGGCTACACCTTC. Variable domain in full (rest from reference TRBV7-9 and TRBJ1-2): DTGVSQNPRHKITKRGQNVTFRCDPISEHNRLYWYRQTLGQGPEFLTYFQNEAQLEKSRLLSDRFSAERPKGSFSTLEIQRTEQGDSAMYLCASSIRTGTGNYGYTFGSGTRLTVV.

This chain joins TRBV7-9 and TRBJ1-4; D gene ambiguous. V was clipped by 0 bases and J by 0 bases, with 8 bases between them. CDR3 length: 16 amino acids. Per germline, CDR1 SEHNR and CDR2 FQNEAQ (reference sequence). This CDR3 reads CASSLARPSTNEKLFF. CDR3 in DNA: TGTGCCAGCAGCTTAGCGAGGCCCTCAACTAATGAAAAACTGTTTTTT. Full variable domain (rest looked up from reference TRBV7-9 and TRBJ1-4): DTGVSQNPRHKITKRGQNVTFRCDPISEHNRLYWYRQTLGQGPEFLTYFQNEAQLEKSRLLSDRFSAERPKGSFSTLEIQRTEQGDSAMYLCASSLARPSTNEKLFFGSGTQLSVL.

V usage is TRBV5-1 and J usage is TRBJ2-5; D is ambiguous. The V gene lost 4 bases and the J gene lost 5 bases, with 12 bases spanning the gap. The CDR3 runs 13 residues. The V gene's germline CDR1 is SGHRS and CDR2 YFSETQ. The CDR3, as DNA: TGCGCCAGCAGCCGACCACCACGGGAGACCCAGTACTTC. Its protein is CASSRPPRETQYF.

The V gene is TRBV30, the J gene TRBJ2-1, with 8 bases that match TRBD1. The germline V gene has CDR1 GTSNPN and CDR2 SVGIG (reference sequence). The CDR3 runs to 17 residues. The junction had 10 bases not matched to a gene; V was cut back by 2 bases and J by 1 base. The CDR3 DNA reads as TGTGCCTGGAGTCCTAGGACAGGGTTTGGTTCCTACAATGAGCAGTTCTTC. Encoded protein: CAWSPRTGFGSYNEQFF.

The chain links TRBV12-3 or TRBV12-4 to TRBJ1-4, with D possibly matching TRBD1 (5 bases). The V and J ends lost 3 bases and 8 bases respectively, with 10 bases between them. The CDR3 sequence is 13 residues long. The CDR3 DNA sequence: TGTGCCAGCAGTTTTCGGAGGGGCGAAAAACTGTTTTTT. Its protein product is CASSFRRGEKLFF.